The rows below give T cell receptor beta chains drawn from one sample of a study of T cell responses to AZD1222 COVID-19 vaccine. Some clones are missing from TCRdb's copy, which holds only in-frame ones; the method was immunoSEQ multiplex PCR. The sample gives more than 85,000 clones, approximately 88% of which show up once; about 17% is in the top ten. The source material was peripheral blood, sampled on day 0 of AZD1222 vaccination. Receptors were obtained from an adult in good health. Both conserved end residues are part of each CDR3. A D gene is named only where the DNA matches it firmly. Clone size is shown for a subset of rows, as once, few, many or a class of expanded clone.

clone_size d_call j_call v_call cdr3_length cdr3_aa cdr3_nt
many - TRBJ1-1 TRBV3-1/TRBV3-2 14 CASSPDPGQLEAFF TGTGCCAGCAGCCCTGATCCCGGACAGCTGGAAGCTTTCTTT
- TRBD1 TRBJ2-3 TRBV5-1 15 CASSLQGENTDTQYF TGCGCCAGCAGCTTACAGGGGGAGAACACAGATACGCAGTATTTT
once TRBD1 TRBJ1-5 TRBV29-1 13 CSVGTEGPQPQHF TGCAGCGTCGGGACAGAAGGGCCTCAGCCCCAGCATTTT
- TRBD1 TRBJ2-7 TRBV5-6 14 CASRIRDSYYEQYF TGTGCCAGCAGAATCAGGGACAGCTACTACGAGCAGTACTTC
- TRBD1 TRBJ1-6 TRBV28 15 CASSPRDRQNSPLHF TGTGCCAGCAGCCCAAGGGACAGGCAAAATTCACCCCTCCACTTT
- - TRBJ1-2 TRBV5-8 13 CASTPWGPAGYTF TGTGCCAGCACCCCCTGGGGCCCCGCTGGCTACACCTTC
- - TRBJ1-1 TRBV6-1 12 CASSERGSEAFF TGTGCCAGCAGTGAACGGGGATCTGAAGCTTTCTTT
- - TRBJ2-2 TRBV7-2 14 CASSLMLGTGELFF TGTGCCAGCAGCTTAATGCTAGGGACCGGGGAGCTGTTTTTT
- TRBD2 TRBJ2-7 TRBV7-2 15 CASSLVGSSGSEQYF TGTGCCAGCAGCTTAGTGGGGTCTAGCGGGAGCGAGCAGTACTTC
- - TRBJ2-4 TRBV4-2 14 CASSQDRGQNIQYF TGTGCCAGCAGCCAAGATAGGGGACAAAACATTCAGTACTTC
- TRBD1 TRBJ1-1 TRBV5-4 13 CASSEDRGSEAFF TGTGCCAGCAGCGAAGACAGGGGTTCTGAAGCTTTCTTT
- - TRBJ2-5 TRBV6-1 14 CASSEEVAGETQYF TGTGCCAGCAGTGAAGAAGTCGCGGGAGAGACCCAGTACTTC
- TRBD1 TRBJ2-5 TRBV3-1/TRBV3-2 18 CASSQARLRDRGKETQYF TGTGCCAGCAGCCAAGCACGCTTAAGGGACAGGGGGAAAGAGACCCAGTACTTC
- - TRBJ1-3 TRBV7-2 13 CASSLGGVNTIYF TGTGCCAGCAGCTTAGGCGGGGTTAACACCATATATTTT
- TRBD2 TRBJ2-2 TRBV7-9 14 CASTAGGDTGELFF TGTGCCAGCACCGCGGGGGGGGACACCGGGGAGCTGTTTTTT
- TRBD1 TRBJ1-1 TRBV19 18 CASSILGTGGPMNTEAFF TGTGCCAGTAGTATTCTGGGGACAGGTGGCCCAATGAACACTGAAGCTTTCTTT
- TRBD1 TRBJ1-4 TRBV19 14 CASRQGDRGEKLFF TGTGCCAGTCGTCAGGGGGACAGGGGCGAAAAACTGTTTTTT
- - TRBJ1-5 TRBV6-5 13 CASSYTVNQPQHF TGTGCCAGCAGTTACACCGTCAATCAGCCCCAGCATTTT
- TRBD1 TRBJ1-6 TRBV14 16 CASSQVGQGFWSPLHF TGTGCCAGCAGCCAAGTGGGACAGGGGTTTTGGTCACCCCTCCACTTT
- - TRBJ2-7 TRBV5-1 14 CASSLGGSSYEQYF TGCGCCAGCAGCCTGGGTGGTAGTTCCTACGAGCAGTACTTC
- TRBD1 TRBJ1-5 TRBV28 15 CASSGTGHSNQPQHF TGTGCCAGCAGTGGGACAGGTCATAGCAATCAGCCCCAGCATTTT
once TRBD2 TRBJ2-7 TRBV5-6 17 CASSLFGTSGRRGEQYF TGTGCCAGCAGCTTATTCGGGACTAGCGGGAGAAGAGGGGAGCAGTACTTC
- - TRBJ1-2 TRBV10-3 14 CAISDLREGYGYTF TGTGCCATCAGTGACCTCAGGGAGGGCTATGGCTACACCTTC
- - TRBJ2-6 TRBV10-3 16 CAISRDLSSGANVLTF TGTGCCATCAGCCGGGACTTAAGCTCTGGGGCCAACGTCCTGACTTTC
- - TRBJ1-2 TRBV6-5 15 CASSYSMAGEYGYTF TGTGCCAGCAGTTACTCGATGGCAGGGGAGTATGGCTACACCTTC